The entry below gives a single TCR beta chain sequence along with its context. This sample is drawn from a study of blood T cell repertoires in COVID-19. Study at large: Some COVID-19 samples were acute and others convalescent; all came from the United States, Italy and Spain. PBMCs, B-cell-depleted T cells, or T cells provided the cDNA or gDNA that made up the material.

The trim removed 3 bases at V and 5 bases at J, leaving 4 bases unmatched. The germline CDR1 and CDR2 sequences are KGHSH and LQKENI. The CDR3 is made up of 15 amino acids. As handled by the study authors: Amplified reference gene primers provided the basis for estimating nucleated cell counts. Measured with immunoSEQ multiplex PCR; TCRdb has only the in-frame clones, and not every one. D and trimming come from the DNA, and the V and J calls and clone size come from that table. Of about 160,000 clones listed, about nine tenths were seen once; the top ten hold roughly 2.3%. This TCR was recovered from a man aged 18 to 30 with acute or convalescent COVID-19. The specimen was peripheral blood. This rearrangement joins TRBV18 to TRBJ2-1; 10 bases align to TRBD1. For the CDR3, the DNA is TGTGCCAGCTCACCCGGGACAGGGGATCACAATGAGCAGTTCTTC. This codes for CASSPGTGDHNEQFF. The full variable domain, with the rest looked up from reference TRBV18 and TRBJ2-1, is NAGVMQNPRHLVRRRGQEARLRCSPMKGHSHVYWYRQLPEEGLKFMVYLQKENIIDESGMPKERFSAEFPKEGPSILRIQQVVRGDSAAYFCASSPGTGDHNEQFFGPGTRLTVL.